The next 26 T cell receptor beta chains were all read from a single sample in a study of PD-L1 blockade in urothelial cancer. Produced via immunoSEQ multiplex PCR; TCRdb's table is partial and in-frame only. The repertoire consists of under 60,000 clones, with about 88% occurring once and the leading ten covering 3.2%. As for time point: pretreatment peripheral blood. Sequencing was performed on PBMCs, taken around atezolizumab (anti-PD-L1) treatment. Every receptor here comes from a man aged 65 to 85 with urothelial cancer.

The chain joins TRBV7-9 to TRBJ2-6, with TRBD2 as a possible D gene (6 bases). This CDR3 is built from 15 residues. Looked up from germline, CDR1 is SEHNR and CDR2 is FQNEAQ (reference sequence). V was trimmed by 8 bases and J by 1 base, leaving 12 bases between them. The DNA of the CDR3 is TGTGCCAGCGGGAGGCAGGTATCTGGGGCCAACGTCCTGACTTTC. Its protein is CASGRQVSGANVLTF.

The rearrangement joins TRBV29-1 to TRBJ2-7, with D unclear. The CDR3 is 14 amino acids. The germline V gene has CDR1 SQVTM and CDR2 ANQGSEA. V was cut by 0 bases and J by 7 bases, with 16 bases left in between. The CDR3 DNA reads TGCAGCGTTGAAGAACGCGAACTCGCGAGGGAGCAGTACTTC. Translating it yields CSVEERELAREQYF.

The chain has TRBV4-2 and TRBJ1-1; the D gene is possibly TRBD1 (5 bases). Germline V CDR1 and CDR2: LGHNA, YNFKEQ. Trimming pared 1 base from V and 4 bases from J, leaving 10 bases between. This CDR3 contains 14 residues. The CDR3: CASSQVLGGTEAFF. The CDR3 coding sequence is TGTGCCAGCAGCCAAGTGCTGGGGGGCACTGAAGCTTTCTTT.

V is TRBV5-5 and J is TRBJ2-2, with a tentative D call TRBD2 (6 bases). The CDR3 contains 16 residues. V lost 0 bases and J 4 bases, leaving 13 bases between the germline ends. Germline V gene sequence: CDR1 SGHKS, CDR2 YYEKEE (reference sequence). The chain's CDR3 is CASSLAQRRVTGELFF. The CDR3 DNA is TGTGCCAGCAGCTTGGCCCAGCGGAGGGTCACCGGGGAGCTGTTTTTT.

In DNA, the CDR3 is TGTGCCAGCAGCTCGGGACAGAGATACGAGCAGTACTTC. Amino acid sequence: CASSSGQRYEQYF. This chain joins TRBV13 and TRBJ2-7, with 7 nucleotides matching TRBD1. The CDR3 extends over 13 amino acids. Germline CDR1 reads PRHDT; CDR2 reads FYEKMQ (reference sequence). The V gene end was trimmed by 4 bases and the J gene end by 4 bases; junction bases not matched to a gene: 4.

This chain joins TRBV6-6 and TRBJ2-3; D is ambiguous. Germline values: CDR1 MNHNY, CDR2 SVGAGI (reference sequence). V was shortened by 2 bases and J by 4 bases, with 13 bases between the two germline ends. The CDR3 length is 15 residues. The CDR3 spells CASSYGQRKADTQYF. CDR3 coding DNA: TGTGCCAGCAGTTACGGGCAGAGAAAAGCAGATACGCAGTATTTT.

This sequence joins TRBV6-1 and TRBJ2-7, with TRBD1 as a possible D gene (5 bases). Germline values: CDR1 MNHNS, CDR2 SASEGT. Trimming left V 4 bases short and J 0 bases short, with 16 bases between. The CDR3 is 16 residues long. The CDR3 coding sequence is TGTGCCAGCAGTGCCAGTCGGACATTTTCCTCCTACGAGCAGTACTTC. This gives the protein CASSASRTFSSYEQYF.

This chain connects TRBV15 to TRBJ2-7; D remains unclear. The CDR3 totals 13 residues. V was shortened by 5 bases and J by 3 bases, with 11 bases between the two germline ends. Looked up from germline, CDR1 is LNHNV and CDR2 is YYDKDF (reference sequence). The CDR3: CATSPRRNYEQYF. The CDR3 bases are TGTGCCACCAGCCCCCGGCGGAACTACGAGCAGTACTTC.

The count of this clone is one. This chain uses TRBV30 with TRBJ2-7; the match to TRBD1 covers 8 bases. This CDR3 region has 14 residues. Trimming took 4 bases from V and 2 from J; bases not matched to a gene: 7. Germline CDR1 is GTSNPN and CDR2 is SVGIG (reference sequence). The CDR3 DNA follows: TGTGCCTGGAAGGGGGAGACAGGGGCCTACGAGCAGTACTTC. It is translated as CAWKGETGAYEQYF.

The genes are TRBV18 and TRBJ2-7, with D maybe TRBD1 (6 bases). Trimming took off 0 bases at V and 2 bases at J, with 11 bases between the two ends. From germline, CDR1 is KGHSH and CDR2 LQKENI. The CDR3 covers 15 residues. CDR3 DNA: TGTGCCAGCTCACCACCCGCAGGGGCCCCCTACGAGCAGTACTTC. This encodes CASSPPAGAPYEQYF.

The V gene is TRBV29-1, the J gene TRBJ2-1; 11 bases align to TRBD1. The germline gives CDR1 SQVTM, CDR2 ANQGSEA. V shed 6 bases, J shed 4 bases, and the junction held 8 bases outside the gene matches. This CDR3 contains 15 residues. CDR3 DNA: TGCAGCGTCGACACCGGGACAGGGGGATACAATGAGCAGTTCTTC. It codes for CSVDTGTGGYNEQFF.

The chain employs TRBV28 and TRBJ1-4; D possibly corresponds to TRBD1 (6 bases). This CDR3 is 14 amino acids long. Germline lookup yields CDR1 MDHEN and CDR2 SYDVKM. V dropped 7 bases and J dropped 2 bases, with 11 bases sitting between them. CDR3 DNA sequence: TGTGCCAGCACCGAAAGGGGGACTAATGAAAAACTGTTTTTT. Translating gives CASTERGTNEKLFF.

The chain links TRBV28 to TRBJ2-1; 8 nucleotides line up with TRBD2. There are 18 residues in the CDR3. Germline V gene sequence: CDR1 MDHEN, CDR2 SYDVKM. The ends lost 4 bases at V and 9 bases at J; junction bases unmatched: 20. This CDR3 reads CASSSLQVAGMVGSEQFF. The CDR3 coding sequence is TGTGCCAGCAGTTCGCTGCAGGTAGCGGGGATGGTAGGGAGTGAGCAGTTCTTC.

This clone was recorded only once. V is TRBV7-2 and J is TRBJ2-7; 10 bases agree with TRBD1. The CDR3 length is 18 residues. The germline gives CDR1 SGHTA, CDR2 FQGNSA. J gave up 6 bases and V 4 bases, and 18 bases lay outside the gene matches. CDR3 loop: CASSSVPGQGIGAREQYF. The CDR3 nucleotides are TGTGCCAGCAGCTCGGTCCCGGGACAGGGGATTGGGGCCCGCGAGCAGTACTTC. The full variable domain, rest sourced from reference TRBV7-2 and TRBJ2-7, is GAGVSQSPSNKVTEKGKDVELRCDPISGHTALYWYRQSLGQGLEFLIYFQGNSAPDKSGLPSDRFSAERTGGSVSTLTIQRTQQEDSAVYLCASSSVPGQGIGAREQYFGPGTRLTVT.

CDR3 sequence reads: CASSRQANTEAFF. CDR3 DNA sequence: TGTGCCAGCAGCCGACAGGCCAACACTGAAGCTTTCTTT. The rearrangement uses TRBV7-9 and TRBJ1-1; perhaps TRBD1 as D (6 bases). CDR1 and CDR2 from the germline V gene are SEHNR and FQNEAQ (reference sequence). The CDR3 is 13 residues long. Trimming left V 5 bases short and J 2 bases short, with 9 bases between.

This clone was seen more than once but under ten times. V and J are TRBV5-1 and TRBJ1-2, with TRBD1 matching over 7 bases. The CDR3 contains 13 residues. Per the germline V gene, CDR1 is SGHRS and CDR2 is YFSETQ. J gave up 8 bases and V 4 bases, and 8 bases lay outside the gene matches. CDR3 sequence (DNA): TGCGCCAGCAGCCCCGAGGGGGCGGACGGCTACACCTTC. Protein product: CASSPEGADGYTF. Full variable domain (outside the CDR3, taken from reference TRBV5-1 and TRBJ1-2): KAGVTQTPRYLIKTRGQQVTLSCSPISGHRSVSWYQQTPGQGLQFLFEYFSETQRNKGNFPGRFSGRQFSNSRSEMNVSTLELGDSALYLCASSPEGADGYTFGSGTRLTVV.

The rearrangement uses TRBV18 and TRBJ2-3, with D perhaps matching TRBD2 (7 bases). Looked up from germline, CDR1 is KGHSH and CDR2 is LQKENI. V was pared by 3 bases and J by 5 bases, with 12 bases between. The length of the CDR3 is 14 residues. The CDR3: CASSPVGGQDTQYF. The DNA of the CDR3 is TGTGCCAGCTCACCCGTGGGGGGGCAAGATACGCAGTATTTT.

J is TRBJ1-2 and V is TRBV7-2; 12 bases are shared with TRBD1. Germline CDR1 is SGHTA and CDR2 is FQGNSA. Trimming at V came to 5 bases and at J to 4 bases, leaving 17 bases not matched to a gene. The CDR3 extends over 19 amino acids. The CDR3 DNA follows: TGTGCCAGCAGCACAATTACCGGGACAGGGGGCAAAAGTGGCTATGGCTACACCTTC. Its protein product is CASSTITGTGGKSGYGYTF.

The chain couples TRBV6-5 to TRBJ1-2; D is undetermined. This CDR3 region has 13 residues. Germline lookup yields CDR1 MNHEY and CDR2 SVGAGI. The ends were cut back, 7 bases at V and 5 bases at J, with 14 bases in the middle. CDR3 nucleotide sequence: TGTGCCAGCAAGACGACGAGCGCTTATGGCTACACCTTC. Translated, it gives CASKTTSAYGYTF.

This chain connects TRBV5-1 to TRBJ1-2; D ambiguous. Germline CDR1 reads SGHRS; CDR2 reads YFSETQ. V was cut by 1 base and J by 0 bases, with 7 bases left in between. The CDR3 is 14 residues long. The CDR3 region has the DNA TGCGCCAGCAGCTTGCTGTCCGCTAACTATGGCTACACCTTC. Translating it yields CASSLLSANYGYTF.

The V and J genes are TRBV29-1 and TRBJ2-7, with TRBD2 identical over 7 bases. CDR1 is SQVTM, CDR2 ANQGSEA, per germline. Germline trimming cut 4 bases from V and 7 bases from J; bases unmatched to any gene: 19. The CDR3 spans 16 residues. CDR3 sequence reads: CSVGRRGRGTTGEQYF. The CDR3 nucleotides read TGCAGCGTTGGTCGGAGGGGCAGAGGGACTACGGGGGAGCAGTACTTC.

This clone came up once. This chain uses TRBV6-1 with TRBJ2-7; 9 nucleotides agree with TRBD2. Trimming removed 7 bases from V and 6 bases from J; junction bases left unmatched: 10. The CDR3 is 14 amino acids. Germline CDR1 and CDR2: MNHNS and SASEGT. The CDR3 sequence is CASTGGRAFGEQYF. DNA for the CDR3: TGTGCCAGCACTGGCGGGAGGGCCTTTGGCGAGCAGTACTTC.

CDR3 bases: TGTGCCAGCAGCTTAGAAGGGGGCCCAACTAACAGGGGACAGCCCCAGCATTTT. Translated: CASSLEGGPTNRGQPQHF. The gene calls are TRBV7-9 and TRBJ1-5; TRBD1 aligns across 7 bases. The CDR3 loop spans 18 amino acids. The J segment lost 7 bases and the V segment lost 1 base, leaving 16 bases of the junction unmatched. Germline V gene sequence: CDR1 SEHNR, CDR2 FQNEAQ (reference sequence).

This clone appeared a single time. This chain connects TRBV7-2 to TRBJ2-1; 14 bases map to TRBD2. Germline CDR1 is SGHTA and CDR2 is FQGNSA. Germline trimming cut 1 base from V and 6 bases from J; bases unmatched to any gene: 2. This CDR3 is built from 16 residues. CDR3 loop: CASSLGLAGGSNEQFF. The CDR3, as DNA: TGTGCCAGCAGCTTAGGACTAGCGGGGGGGTCCAATGAGCAGTTCTTC.

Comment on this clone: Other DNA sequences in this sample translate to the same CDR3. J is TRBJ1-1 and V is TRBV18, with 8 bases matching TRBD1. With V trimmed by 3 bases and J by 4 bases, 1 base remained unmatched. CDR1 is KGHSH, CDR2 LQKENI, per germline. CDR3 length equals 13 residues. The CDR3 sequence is CASSPDRGTEAFF. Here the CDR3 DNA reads TGTGCCAGCTCACCCGACAGGGGCACTGAAGCTTTCTTT.

The CDR3 nucleotides read TGTGCCAGCAGTTCAAGGACTAGCGGTAACGTAGAGACCCAGTACTTC. Its protein is CASSSRTSGNVETQYF. This chain links TRBV28 with TRBJ2-5; 10 bases are a match to TRBD2. Germline-derived CDR1 and CDR2 are MDHEN and SYDVKM. The CDR3 has 16 residues. V lost 4 bases, J lost 4 bases, and 9 bases stayed unmatched.